This T cell receptor (beta chain) was identified during a study of T cells in Graves' hyperthyroidism and ophthalmopathy (dated by TCRdb to about 2019). Looking at the study overall: Peripheral blood was sampled at the time of initial diagnosis, prior to any treatment. Following sampling, methimazole starting at 30 mg daily was given to hyperthyroidism patients, and high-dose intravenous methylprednisolone was given to ophthalmopathy patients. According to the paper, TCR Vbeta CDR3 sequencing was carried out on some 130 peripheral blood samples, which came from over 40 ophthalmopathy, 75 to 80 hyperthyroidism and roughly 17 progressor patients. The roughly 99 discovery patients were divided at random into training and test sets in a 7:3 ratio. Thyroid tissue and blood T-cell repertoires from six Graves' hyperthyroidism patients were also compared in the study. Whether ophthalmopathy could be predicted prospectively was tested in an independent validation cohort made up of roughly 20 hyperthyroidism patients plus 17 patients who later progressed to ophthalmopathy. A discovery cohort of about a hundred patients, about 44 with Graves' ophthalmopathy and 55 to 60 with stable Graves' hyperthyroidism, was used to find distinguishing TCR V-J signatures. What the research found in general, with its limitations: No statistical method was used to fix the sample size in advance, and group allocation was not hidden from the investigators. Most expanded thyroid clonotypes (frequency above 0.001) were also detected in blood, suggesting blood repertoires may reflect thyroid immune responses. During validation, the model predicted progression to ophthalmopathy a median of about 6.3 months ahead of onset, with almost 71% sensitivity and under 85% specificity. In cross-validation, a model built on a 13 V-J signature told ophthalmopathy apart from stable hyperthyroidism with 85% to 90% sensitivity and about 81% specificity, and in testing the same model reached 80%/75%.

This clonotype was counted many times. The antigen it recognizes is unknown. No much larger clone exists at a distance of one base, and base qualities are not known. Stable Graves' hyperthyroidism was defined as no progression to ophthalmopathy during 18 months of follow-up. Hyperthyroidism patients were aged 18 to 65 years and newly diagnosed, with disease duration of less than 2 months. Patients with uncontrolled infections, other autoimmune diseases, pregnancy or lactation were excluded. Diagnoses were established on the basis of clinical symptoms, serum thyroxine and TRAb, thyroid ultrasound, and orbital computed tomography. PBMCs were separated from roughly 9.6 ml of fresh peripheral blood using Ficoll-Paque density gradient centrifugation. Trizol reagent was used to extract total RNA, and RNA quality was then checked on an Agilent 2100 Bioanalyzer. Amplification of TCR beta CDR3 regions was carried out from RNA transcripts. For the first round of RT-PCR on the TCR CDR3, the HTBI primer set was used together with the Qiagen OneStep RT-PCR kit. Libraries were constructed in a second round of multiplex PCR, after which size selection and purification were carried out. Libraries were sequenced paired-end with 100 bp reads on an Illumina HiSeq2000. The study's own analysis went as follows. Raw data were processed with SOAPnuke, discarding reads with adapters, uncalled bases, mean Phred below 15, or no exact constant-primer or identifier match. High-quality paired reads were merged with COPE v1.2.5, and unique nucleotide sequences were defined as clonotypes. MiTCR v1.1 was used to align clonotypes to the IMGT TRBV, TRBD and TRBJ reference segments. The analysis included only V-J combinations with a frequency above 0.0001, which together covered 99% to 99.2% of the repertoires. A TCS score was defined as the ratio between F50 (clonal expansion) and ExV (chaos), using BLOSUM62-based TCRdist between CDR3 peptides within each V-J. Welch's t-statistics and random forest reduced some 510 V-J features to about 12, which were used in a naive Bayes classifier (R e1071). The raw public data were reprocessed by TCRdb itself: fastp quality trimming at Q25, MiXCR clonotype calling, in-frame beta chains only. Records with the same CDR3 protein are collapsed into one entry carrying the most frequent genes and DNA. V and J calls and clone size were set by TCRdb, not the authors. This sample lists approximately 320,000 distinct CDR3 sequences; roughly 17% were detected once. The top ten constitute around 35% of the sample.

The germline V gene sets CDR1 to ENHRY and CDR2 to SYGVKD. Compared with germline, V lacks 8 bases and J lacks 5 bases; bases without a gene match: 8. From the cysteine up to the phenylalanine, the CDR3 has a length of 13 residues. Left in the record is the CDR3 DNA by itself, 39 bases read in frame from the first base. Sequences were obtained from blood. This receptor chain uses TRBV10-3 and TRBJ1-1, and 7 junctional nucleotides match TRBD1. This receptor was obtained from a young man with Graves' hyperthyroidism. CDR3 reads: CAIATGSITEAFF. The DNA reads TGTGCCATCGCGACAGGGTCGATTACTGAAGCTTTCTTT.